A single sample is the source of the 28 T cell receptor beta chains below, sequenced in a study of sequential checkpoint blockade in melanoma. Generated by immunoSEQ multiplex PCR, the TCRdb table keeps only in-frame clones and is missing some. Of around 5,100 clones listed, 32% are singletons. The treatment: randomized to nivolumab then ipilimumab (arm A) or the reverse (arm B). The starting material was tumor tissue (inferred from file names), obtained from a patient given nivolumab and ipilimumab in sequence. All receptors come from a human donor with melanoma.

The chain joins TRBV28 to TRBJ2-7; D perhaps matches TRBD1 (7 bases). Trimming stripped 2 bases from V and 3 bases from J, with 14 bases between. Germline V lookup: CDR1 MDHEN, CDR2 SYDVKM. The CDR3 has 15 residues. In nucleotides, the CDR3 is TGTGCCAGCAGTTTAGTAGGAGGGGGCCTCTACGAGCAGTACTTC. The encoded protein is CASSLVGGGLYEQYF.

This clone was picked up a small number of times. This chain joins TRBV6-8 and TRBJ1-1; TRBD1 aligns across 7 bases. The CDR3 length is 14 residues. Germline V gene data show CDR1 as MNHGY and CDR2 as SAAAGT. J gave up 4 bases and V 5 bases, and 7 bases lay outside the gene matches. For the CDR3, the DNA is TGTGCCAGCAGTCTCCAGACAGGGAGCACTGAAGCTTTCTTT. This encodes CASSLQTGSTEAFF.

V is TRBV6-8 and J is TRBJ1-2, with no clear D. Trimming shortened V by 2 bases and J by 4 bases, and 8 bases separated the two germline ends. The CDR3 loop spans 13 amino acids. Germline assignment: CDR1 MNHGY and CDR2 SAAAGT. CDR3 nucleotides: TGTGCCAGCAGTTACGAGAATCTCTATGGCTACACCTTC. Its translation is CASSYENLYGYTF.

J is TRBJ2-3 and V is TRBV15; D uncertain. Trimming took 0 bases from V and 0 from J, leaving 7 bases between them. The CDR3 covers 15 residues. The V gene's germline CDR1 is LNHNV and CDR2 YYDKDF (reference sequence). The CDR3, as DNA: TGTGCCACCAGCAGAGATGGGGTTAGCACAGATACGCAGTATTTT. It yields the protein CATSRDGVSTDTQYF.

The V and J genes are TRBV7-1 and TRBJ2-5; D perhaps matches TRBD2 (6 bases). TRBV7-1 falls under the ORF class, with uncertain function. The CDR3 totals 14 residues. Trimming stripped 0 bases from V and 2 bases from J, with 7 bases between. CDR3 in DNA: TGTGCCAGCAGCTCAGCGGGGGGTCAAGAGACCCAGTACTTC. It specifies CASSSAGGQETQYF.

Here the CDR3 reads CASSGTGKETQYF. The CDR3 DNA sequence: TGTGCCAGTAGTGGGACAGGCAAAGAGACCCAGTACTTC. The chain uses TRBV19 and TRBJ2-5; 8 bases map to TRBD1. V was pared by 5 bases and J by 3 bases, with 2 bases of the junction left unmatched. The CDR3 consists of 13 residues. Per the germline V gene, CDR1 is LNHDA and CDR2 is SQIVND (reference sequence). Using reference TRBV19 and TRBJ2-5 for the parts outside the CDR3, the full variable domain is DGGITQSPKYLFRKEGQNVTLSCEQNLNHDAMYWYRQDPGQGLRLIYYSQIVNDFQKGDIAEGYSVSREKKESFPLTVTSAQKNPTAFYLCASSGTGKETQYFGPGTRLLVL.

This clone occurred a few times. V is TRBV6-8 and J is TRBJ2-1; 9 positions agree with TRBD1. The CDR3 totals 15 residues. In germline, CDR1 is MNHGY, CDR2 SAAAGT. V lost 4 bases, J lost 3 bases, and 4 bases stayed unmatched. The CDR3 DNA reads as TGTGCCAGCAGTTTTGGACAGGGGATCTACAATGAGCAGTTCTTC. Its translation is CASSFGQGIYNEQFF.

CDR3 residues: CASRGGLWEKLFF. Written as DNA, the CDR3 is TGTGCCAGCAGAGGTGGGCTCTGGGAAAAACTGTTTTTT. The chain carries TRBV28 and TRBJ1-4; D is unclear. CDR3 size: 13 residues. The germline V gene has CDR1 MDHEN and CDR2 SYDVKM. V lost 6 bases and J 8 bases, leaving 13 bases between the germline ends.

Judged by abundance, this clone is medium-sized (0.01 to 0.1%). The gene calls are TRBV6-8 and TRBJ2-1, with D maybe TRBD1 (5 bases). V gave up 2 bases and J gave up 2 bases, with 16 bases separating them. The CDR3 extends over 17 amino acids. The germline V gene encodes CDR1 MNHGY and CDR2 SAAAGT. This chain's CDR3 is CASSYPQNRNAYNEQFF. The CDR3 coding sequence is TGTGCCAGCAGTTACCCCCAGAACAGGAATGCCTACAATGAGCAGTTCTTC.

This sequence joins TRBV30 and TRBJ2-1, with D unresolved. The ends were cut back, 4 bases at V and 3 bases at J, with 19 bases in the middle. The CDR3 spans 16 residues. Germline V gives CDR1 GTSNPN, CDR2 SVGIG (reference sequence). In nucleotides, the CDR3 is TGTGCCTGGACTGTGTTAAACGGACCGCTCTACAATGAGCAGTTCTTC. Residues: CAWTVLNGPLYNEQFF.

CDR3 residues: CASTLDRGWDTPVDNEQFF. The CDR3 DNA follows: TGTGCCAGCACCTTAGACCGAGGATGGGACACCCCGGTCGACAATGAGCAGTTCTTC. The chain links TRBV9 to TRBJ2-1; maybe TRBD1 (6 bases). There are 19 residues in the CDR3. The germline V and J ends were trimmed by 6 bases and 5 bases, with 30 bases remaining between them. Germline loops: CDR1 SGDLS, CDR2 YYNGEE.

This clone was counted between two and nine times. This chain links TRBV7-7 with TRBJ2-7; no clear D. The CDR3 runs to 15 residues. Trimming cost V 1 base and J 2 bases, with 12 bases left between them. Germline assignment: CDR1 SSHAT and CDR2 FNYEAQ (reference sequence). The CDR3 sequence is CASSLGTAQTYEQYF. The CDR3 DNA reads as TGTGCCAGCAGCTTAGGCACAGCCCAGACCTACGAGCAGTACTTC.

This clone was found a few times. DNA of the CDR3: TGTGCCAGCAGTTACTGGGGGAGTGGCGATGAGCAGTTCTTC. It is translated as CASSYWGSGDEQFF. The genes are TRBV6-8 and TRBJ2-1; D could derive from TRBD1 or TRBD2 (5 bases each). There are 14 residues in the CDR3. Germline V gives CDR1 MNHGY, CDR2 SAAAGT. V lost 1 base and J 8 bases, leaving 12 bases between the germline ends.

A single count supports this clone. This rearrangement joins TRBV19 to TRBJ1-1, with 7 positions matching TRBD1. Unmatched junction bases numbered 15, after V lost 4 bases and J lost 1 base. The CDR3 spans 18 residues. Per the germline V gene, CDR1 is LNHDA and CDR2 is SQIVND (reference sequence). For the CDR3, the DNA is TGTGCCAGTAGTACGTGGACAGGCGACCCCCGAGAGAACACTGAAGCTTTCTTT. Protein product: CASSTWTGDPRENTEAFF.

The CDR3 coding sequence is TGTGCCAGCTCACAACAAGCGAACACTGAAGCTTTCTTT. It translates to CASSQQANTEAFF. The J gene is TRBJ1-1, the V gene TRBV18; D unresolved. V was pared by 4 bases and J by 1 base, with 7 bases between. Germline CDR1 and CDR2: KGHSH and LQKENI. The CDR3 has 13 residues.

By sample share, this clone is medium-sized. V and J are TRBV6-8 and TRBJ1-2; D ambiguous. V was pared by 5 bases and J by 2 bases, with 9 bases between. Per the germline V gene, CDR1 is MNHGY and CDR2 is SAAAGT. The CDR3 is 13 residues long. The CDR3: CASSPDGNYGYTF. The CDR3 DNA sequence: TGTGCCAGCAGTCCAGACGGAAACTATGGCTACACCTTC.

J is TRBJ2-2 and V is TRBV14; 8 bases agree with TRBD2. Germline CDR1 is SGHDN and CDR2 is FVKESK. The CDR3 covers 16 residues. Trimming removed 2 bases from V and 5 bases from J; junction bases left unmatched: 7. CDR3: CASSQRNGRGTGELFF. The CDR3 DNA follows: TGTGCCAGCAGCCAAAGGAACGGGAGGGGGACCGGGGAGCTGTTTTTT.

This clone was found many times. V is TRBV11-3 and J is TRBJ1-2, with D uncertain. The CDR3 sequence is 17 residues long. The germline gives CDR1 SGHNT, CDR2 YENEEA. The V and J ends lost 2 bases and 1 base respectively, with 17 bases between them. The chain's CDR3 is CASSLPVLGPLNYGYTF. The DNA of the CDR3 is TGTGCCAGCAGCTTACCGGTCTTAGGCCCTCTTAACTATGGCTACACCTTC.

This clone was seen only a few times. J is TRBJ2-1 and V is TRBV6-8; possibly TRBD2 for D (7 bases). CDR3 length equals 14 residues. V was cut by 10 bases and J by 7 bases, with 20 bases left in between. Germline loops: CDR1 MNHGY, CDR2 SAAAGT. The DNA for the CDR3 is TGTGCCACCTCCCCCGCGGGGGCGGGGAATGAGCAGTTCTTC. Translating it yields CATSPAGAGNEQFF.

The chain joins TRBV19 to TRBJ1-5; D gene uncertain. Germline V gives CDR1 LNHDA, CDR2 SQIVND (reference sequence). Trimming removed 1 base at V and 11 bases at J, with 12 bases between. This CDR3 is built from 13 residues. CDR3 residues: CASSIATTTAQHF. In DNA form, the CDR3 reads TGTGCCAGTAGTATAGCGACGACAACGGCCCAGCATTTT.

This clone is judged medium-sized (0.01 to 0.1%). The chain combines TRBV11-3 with TRBJ2-5; unclear D gene. Germline loops: CDR1 SGHNT, CDR2 YENEEA. The CDR3 totals 14 residues. Trimming shortened V by 4 bases and J by 0 bases, and 9 bases separated the two germline ends. CDR3 sequence reads: CASSSREYQETQYF. CDR3 DNA sequence: TGTGCCAGCAGCTCCAGAGAGTACCAAGAGACCCAGTACTTC.

This clone has only a few counts. The chain combines TRBV30 with TRBJ1-2; D is possibly TRBD1 (6 bases). V lost 3 bases and J 4 bases, leaving 15 bases between the germline ends. The CDR3 sequence is 14 residues long. Germline V gene sequence: CDR1 GTSNPN, CDR2 SVGIG (reference sequence). In DNA, the CDR3 is TGTGCCTGGAGAACCGGGACACGGGGCTATGGCTACACCTTC. Protein sequence: CAWRTGTRGYGYTF.

The chain carries TRBV18 and TRBJ1-5; D not certain. The V gene's germline CDR1 is KGHSH and CDR2 LQKENI. The germline V and J ends were trimmed by 3 bases and 5 bases, with 11 bases remaining between them. CDR3 length equals 14 residues. CDR3 residues: CASSPKSRDQPQHF. CDR3 DNA: TGTGCCAGCTCACCGAAGAGCCGGGATCAGCCCCAGCATTTT.

This chain links TRBV19 with TRBJ1-2, with TRBD1 as a possible D gene (5 bases). The V gene lost 5 bases and the J gene lost 8 bases, with 15 bases spanning the gap. In germline, CDR1 is LNHDA, CDR2 SQIVND (reference sequence). CDR3 length equals 13 residues. The CDR3 bases are TGTGCCAGTAGTCTCCGTTTGGGGGAAGGCTACACCTTC. Translated, it gives CASSLRLGEGYTF. Variable domain in full (rest from reference TRBV19 and TRBJ1-2): DGGITQSPKYLFRKEGQNVTLSCEQNLNHDAMYWYRQDPGQGLRLIYYSQIVNDFQKGDIAEGYSVSREKKESFPLTVTSAQKNPTAFYLCASSLRLGEGYTFGSGTRLTVV.

There are a few counts of this clone. The genes are TRBV28 and TRBJ1-5, with 10 bases lining up with TRBD1. With 3 bases clipped from V and 3 bases from J, the junction kept 5 bases outside the gene matches. Looked up from germline, CDR1 is MDHEN and CDR2 is SYDVKM. This CDR3 has 16 amino acids. The CDR3 spells CASSFRDRGYNQPQHF. CDR3 nucleotide sequence: TGTGCCAGCAGTTTCCGGGACAGGGGATACAATCAGCCCCAGCATTTT.

This clone was found a few times. The CDR3 DNA sequence: TGTGCCAGCAGTTTAATTACGGGGGTCGGCACTGAAGCTTTCTTT. Translating it yields CASSLITGVGTEAFF. The rearrangement links TRBV28 to TRBJ1-1; D might be TRBD1 (5 bases). Germline values: CDR1 MDHEN, CDR2 SYDVKM. This CDR3 has 15 amino acids. The germline V and J ends were trimmed by 2 bases and 4 bases, with 14 bases remaining between them.

The rearrangement links TRBV29-1 to TRBJ2-7, with 10 bases fitting TRBD1. CDR3 size: 19 residues. Trimming took 5 bases from V and 0 from J; bases not matched to a gene: 19. CDR1 is SQVTM, CDR2 ANQGSEA, per germline. This CDR3 reads CSVTLGPRDRGGRSYEQYF. The CDR3 DNA reads TGCAGCGTTACCTTAGGACCCCGGGACAGGGGAGGCCGCTCCTACGAGCAGTACTTC.

The genes are TRBV11-3 and TRBJ2-5, with 7 positions matching TRBD2. The CDR3 has 16 amino acids. The trim removed 2 bases at V and 7 bases at J, leaving 13 bases unmatched. Looked up from germline, CDR1 is SGHNT and CDR2 is YENEEA. The CDR3 protein is CASSLWERGTLGTQYF. CDR3 DNA sequence: TGTGCCAGCAGCTTATGGGAGCGGGGAACCTTGGGGACCCAGTACTTC.